One and the same sample provided the 18 T cell receptor beta chains below, sequenced in a study of T-cell reconstitution after alpha-beta-depleted transplantation in children. As it was prepared, the TCRbeta library received unique molecular identifiers. One entry per CDR3 protein results from TCRdb running MiXCR on the PCR reads. The table shows around 410,000 distinct CDR3 sequences, with roughly 11% occurring only once. This material consisted of PBMCs from the stem cell graft donor, taken from the stem cell graft. All receptors come from a human donor who donated a stem cell graft to a child with acute myeloid leukemia.

This chain uses TRBV7-2 with TRBJ1-6, with TRBD1 as a possible D gene (6 bases). Deletions cut 7 bases from V and 10 bases from J, with 26 bases between. CDR3 length: 17 amino acids. CDR1 is SGHTA, CDR2 FQGNSA, per germline. CDR3: CASNRQVGDPGGSPLHF. The CDR3 DNA follows: TGTGCCAGCAACCGACAGGTGGGGGACCCCGGGGGCTCACCCCTCCACTTT.

Only a few counts were recorded for this clonotype. The chain has TRBV11-3 and TRBJ2-5; the match to TRBD2 covers 10 bases. The junction had 7 bases not matched to a gene; V was cut back by 5 bases and J by 4 bases. This CDR3 is built from 15 residues. Germline V lookup: CDR1 SGHNT, CDR2 YENEEA. Here the CDR3 DNA reads TGTGCCAGCAGCCGAGGGGGACTAGCGCGAGAGACCCAGTACTTC. Its protein product is CASSRGGLARETQYF. The complete variable domain, with remaining parts taken from reference TRBV11-3 and TRBJ2-5, reads EAGVVQSPRYKIIEKKQPVAFWCNPISGHNTLYWYLQNLGQGPELLIRYENEEAVDDSQLPKDRFSAERLKGVDSTLKIQPAELGDSAVYLCASSRGGLARETQYFGPGTRLLVL.

The gene calls are TRBV12-3 or TRBV12-4 and TRBJ2-1; tentatively, D is TRBD1 (6 bases). Trimming cost V 6 bases and J 4 bases, with 16 bases left between them. The CDR3 extends over 15 amino acids. CDR3 sequence: CASSQQGPLYNEQFF. CDR3 in DNA: TGTGCCAGCAGCCAACAGGGCCCGCTGTACAATGAGCAGTTCTTC.

There are a few counts of this clonotype. The chain carries TRBV25-1 and TRBJ1-2; D remains ambiguous. The V end was cut by 5 bases, the J end by 2 bases, with 6 bases between. The germline V gene has CDR1 MGHDK and CDR2 SYGVNS. This CDR3 spans 12 amino acids. The CDR3 reads CASSNRNYGYTF. CDR3 DNA sequence: TGTGCCAGCAGTAACAGAAACTATGGCTACACCTTC.

This rearrangement joins TRBV7-9 to TRBJ1-4, with 7 nucleotides matching TRBD1. CDR3 length: 15 amino acids. V was pared by 5 bases and J by 2 bases, with 5 bases of the junction left unmatched. Germline CDR1 and CDR2: SEHNR and FQNEAQ (reference sequence). Here the CDR3 reads CASSRRQGTNEKLFF. The CDR3 coding sequence is TGTGCCAGCAGCCGCAGACAGGGCACTAATGAAAAACTGTTTTTT. The whole variable domain, remainder taken from reference TRBV7-9 and TRBJ1-4, is DTGVSQNPRHKITKRGQNVTFRCDPISEHNRLYWYRQTLGQGPEFLTYFQNEAQLEKSRLLSDRFSAERPKGSFSTLEIQRTEQGDSAMYLCASSRRQGTNEKLFFGSGTQLSVL.

This clonotype was seen at least ten times. The gene calls are TRBV5-1 and TRBJ2-3; unclear D gene. CDR3 length: 17 amino acids. Germline lookup yields CDR1 SGHRS and CDR2 YFSETQ. V was trimmed by 2 bases and J by 7 bases, leaving 23 bases between them. CDR3 DNA: TGCGCCAGCAGCTTCTACCGACTGGATCGGGTCATGTATACGCAGTATTTT. Protein sequence: CASSFYRLDRVMYTQYF.

Comments on this clonotype: It may be a read error: a sequence one base away is much more abundant. The chain has TRBV2 and TRBJ2-1; the D gene is possibly TRBD2 (6 bases). Trimming took 9 bases from V and 4 from J, leaving 19 bases between them. Germline CDR1 reads SNHLY; CDR2 reads FYNNEI. The CDR3 sequence is 15 residues long. The CDR3 protein is CARAFYGEEYNEQFF. The CDR3 DNA follows: TGTGCCAGAGCCTTTTACGGGGAGGAATACAATGAGCAGTTCTTC.

This clonotype occurred many times. The genes are TRBV20-1 and TRBJ2-5; weak D call: TRBD2 (5 bases). The CDR3 covers 14 residues. V was clipped by 6 bases and J by 5 bases, with 19 bases between them. Germline V lookup: CDR1 DFQATT, CDR2 SNEGSKA (reference sequence). In DNA, the CDR3 is TGCAGTGCCGAGACCCCTGGAGGATCGGAGACCCAGTACTTC. Protein product: CSAETPGGSETQYF.

The chain has TRBV4-1 and TRBJ2-7; 11 nucleotides match TRBD1. Germline V gene data show CDR1 as MGHRA and CDR2 as YSYEKL. The CDR3 loop spans 15 amino acids. After removal of 1 base from V and 2 bases from J, the junction contained 1 base not matched to a gene. CDR3 sequence reads: CASSQVGQGAYEQYF. The CDR3 DNA is TGCGCCAGCAGCCAAGTGGGACAGGGGGCCTACGAGCAGTACTTC.

V gene TRBV9 combines with J gene TRBJ2-3; D gene unclear. Trimming stripped 1 base from V and 1 base from J, with 7 bases between. CDR1 and CDR2 (germline): SGDLS, YYNGEE. The CDR3 spans 14 residues. CDR3: CASSVLSGTDTQYF. CDR3 sequence (DNA): TGTGCCAGCAGCGTATTATCCGGCACAGATACGCAGTATTTT. Drawing the rest from reference TRBV9 and TRBJ2-3, the complete variable domain is DSGVTQTPKHLITATGQRVTLRCSPRSGDLSVYWYQQSLDQGLQFLIQYYNGEERAKGNILERFSAQQFPDLHSELNLSSLELGDSALYFCASSVLSGTDTQYFGPGTRLTVL.

This clonotype has a count of ten or more. This chain joins TRBV5-1 and TRBJ1-2; D not resolved. The CDR3 consists of 13 residues. Germline CDR1 and CDR2: SGHRS and YFSETQ. Trimming pared 4 bases from V and 3 bases from J, leaving 10 bases between. CDR3 sequence (DNA): TGCGCCAGCAGCCACGACGGGGACTATGGCTACACCTTC. Translated: CASSHDGDYGYTF.

This clonotype was found a few times. The CDR3: CSVGQGIKTEAFF. CDR3 nucleotides: TGCAGCGTTGGACAGGGGATAAAGACTGAAGCTTTCTTT. This rearrangement joins TRBV29-1 to TRBJ1-1, with TRBD1 matching over 8 bases. The V gene's germline CDR1 is SQVTM and CDR2 ANQGSEA. J lost 5 bases, V lost 4 bases, and 6 bases had no gene match. This CDR3 is built from 13 residues.

This clonotype has at least ten counts. CDR3 sequence (DNA): TGTGCCAGCAGCTTAGAGGGTAACCGCTACGAGCAGTACTTC. It is translated as CASSLEGNRYEQYF. The gene calls are TRBV13 and TRBJ2-7; no reliable D call. The V gene lost 1 base and the J gene lost 3 bases, with 10 bases spanning the gap. CDR1 PRHDT and CDR2 FYEKMQ come from the germline V gene (reference sequence). There are 14 residues in the CDR3.

The chain links TRBV19 to TRBJ1-5; a possible D gene is TRBD1 (6 bases). V shed 5 bases and J shed 6 bases, with 20 bases lying between them. This CDR3 contains 16 residues. Germline CDR1 is LNHDA and CDR2 is SQIVND (reference sequence). The DNA of the CDR3 is TGTGCCAGTAGTCCCCTCGCCAGGGGCGGAGGTCAGCCCCAGCATTTT. Amino acids: CASSPLARGGGQPQHF.

This clonotype was found a few times. The CDR3 DNA reads as TGTGCCAGCAGTGCCGCCAAAGGACGCAGGAGCTCCTACGAGCAGTACTTC. This encodes CASSAAKGRRSSYEQYF. The rearrangement joins TRBV6-2 or TRBV6-3 to TRBJ2-7; D gene ambiguous. Germline loops: CDR1 MNHEY, CDR2 SVGEGT. V was trimmed by 5 bases and J by 0 bases, leaving 20 bases between them. This CDR3 comprises 17 residues.

This clonotype showed up many times. The V and J genes are TRBV19 and TRBJ2-3; D gene ambiguous. Trimming removed 6 bases at V and 2 bases at J, with 6 bases between. CDR1 is LNHDA and CDR2 is SQIVND in the germline V gene (reference sequence). The CDR3 runs 12 residues. The CDR3 region has the DNA TGTGCCAGTAGACGGAACACAGATACGCAGTATTTT. It specifies CASRRNTDTQYF.

J is TRBJ2-3 and V is TRBV7-2; 7 bases are a match to TRBD2. The V gene end was trimmed by 5 bases and the J gene end by 2 bases; junction bases not matched to a gene: 10. Per germline, CDR1 SGHTA and CDR2 FQGNSA. The CDR3 runs 16 residues. CDR3 amino acids: CASSPVSGWDTDTQYF. CDR3 DNA: TGTGCCAGCAGCCCCGTTAGCGGGTGGGACACAGATACGCAGTATTTT.

The V call is TRBV11-2, the J call TRBJ2-2; D uncertain. The CDR3 is 15 residues long. V lost 0 bases, J lost 6 bases, and 11 bases lay in between. CDR1 and CDR2 (germline): SGHAT, FQNNGV. The CDR3 nucleotides read TGTGCCAGCAGCTTAGAAAAGGCATTTGCCGGGGAGCTGTTTTTT. Amino acids: CASSLEKAFAGELFF.